The next 3 T cell receptor beta chains were all read from a single sample in a study of beta chain features in type 1 diabetes. Since all of the isolated RNA was reverse transcribed, expressed TCRB transcripts were what got sequenced. Assay used: immunoSEQ multiplex PCR; TCRdb lists only in-frame clones, some missing. This table holds 280,000 or so clones, approximately 15% found once. The study's findings and limits: Shortening that was moderate but significant affected the TCRB CDR3s of Type 1 diabetes patients in all four CD4+ subsets.

Their antigen targets remain unknown. Sequenced sample: naive CD4+ T cells from blood. The receptors derive from a man aged 18 to 35 with type 1 diabetes.

The chain is built from TRBV19 and TRBJ2-3; D remains ambiguous. The CDR3 runs to 13 residues. Germline assignment: CDR1 LNHDA and CDR2 SQIVND (reference sequence). V lost 4 bases and J 1 base, leaving 6 bases between the germline ends. The CDR3 here is CASSSRGTDTQYF. CDR3 nucleotides: TGTGCCAGTAGTAGTCGGGGCACAGATACGCAGTATTTT.

This clone turned up a few times. The chain links TRBV11-2 to TRBJ2-1; D is unclear. The V gene's germline CDR1 is SGHAT and CDR2 FQNNGV. The CDR3 runs to 14 residues. V was clipped by 4 bases and J by 1 base, with 8 bases between them. Here the CDR3 reads CASSSRASYNEQFF. The CDR3 DNA is TGTGCCAGCAGCTCCCGTGCGTCCTACAATGAGCAGTTCTTC.

This clone has just a few counts. The chain has TRBV10-2 and TRBJ1-3; D not resolved. The V end lost 7 bases, the J end lost 9 bases, and 19 bases lay between the germline ends. The CDR3 is 14 amino acids. From germline, CDR1 is WSHSY and CDR2 SAAADI. The CDR3 region has the DNA TGCGCCAGCAACCCGGCGGTTAGCAGCGGCACCATATATTTT. Translated: CASNPAVSSGTIYF.